The text below deals with one T cell receptor beta chain. Germline CDR1 SGHAT, CDR2 FQDESV (reference sequence). V was trimmed by 7 bases and J by 3 bases, leaving 12 bases between them. This CDR3 has 13 residues. TCRdb's copy holds only in-frame clones and misses some; the assay was immunoSEQ multiplex PCR. The sample yields some 97,000 clones, roughly 90% seen once. The data stem from a study of OX40 agonist ivuxolimab in advanced cancers. The clonotype originates from an adult with an advanced solid tumor such as melanoma, head and neck, liver or kidney cancer. The chain carries TRBV11-1 and TRBJ2-5; D is possibly TRBD2 (5 bases). This specimen was CD4+ or CD8+ T cells sorted from blood, taken in a trial of the OX40 agonist ivuxolimab. The CDR3 DNA follows: TGTGCCAGCACCTTTTCCGGGGAAGAGACCCAGTACTTC. Its translation is CASTFSGEETQYF. Full variable domain (rest looked up from reference TRBV11-1 and TRBJ2-5): EAEVAQSPRYKITEKSQAVAFWCDPISGHATLYWYRQILGQGPELLVQFQDESVVDDSQLPKDRFSAERLKGVDSTLKIQPAELGDSAMYLCASTFSGEETQYFGPGTRLLVL.